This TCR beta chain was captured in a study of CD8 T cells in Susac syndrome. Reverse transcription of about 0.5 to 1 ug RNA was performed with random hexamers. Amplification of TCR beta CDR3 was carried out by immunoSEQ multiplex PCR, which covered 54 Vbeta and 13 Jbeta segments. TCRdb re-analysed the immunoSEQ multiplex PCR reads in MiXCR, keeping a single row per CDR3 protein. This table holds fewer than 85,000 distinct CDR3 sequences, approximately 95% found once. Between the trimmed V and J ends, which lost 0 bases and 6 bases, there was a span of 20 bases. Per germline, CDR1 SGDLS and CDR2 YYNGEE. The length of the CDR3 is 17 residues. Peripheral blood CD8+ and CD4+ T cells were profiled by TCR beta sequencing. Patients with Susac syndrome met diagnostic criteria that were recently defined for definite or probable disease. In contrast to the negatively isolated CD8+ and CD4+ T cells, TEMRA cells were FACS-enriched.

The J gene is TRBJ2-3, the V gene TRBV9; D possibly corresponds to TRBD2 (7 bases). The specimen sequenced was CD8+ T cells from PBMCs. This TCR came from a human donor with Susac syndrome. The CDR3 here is CASSVERGGLRGDTQYF. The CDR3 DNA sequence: TGTGCCAGCAGCGTAGAGAGGGGGGGACTCCGAGGGGATACGCAGTATTTT.